The 23 T cell receptor beta chains listed next were all sequenced from one sample in a study of identical twins. In TCRdb, the 5' RACE reads were re-called with MiXCR into one record per CDR3 protein. Among just under 650,000 distinct CDR3 sequences listed, roughly 7.1% were seen once. Another study also made use of these data, one on yellow fever vaccine responses in identical twins.

The sequencing sample was made of PBMCs. All receptors come from a young woman in good health.

The rearrangement uses TRBV10-1 and TRBJ2-5, with 10 positions matching TRBD2. The CDR3 runs to 15 residues. V shed 3 bases and J 3 bases; nucleotides not matched to a gene: 4. CDR1 and CDR2 (germline): WNHNN, SYGVQD (reference sequence). Here the CDR3 DNA reads TGCGCCAGCAGTGAAGCACTAGCGGGAAAAGAGACCCAGTACTTC. It codes for CASSEALAGKETQYF.

The chain recombines TRBV24-1 with TRBJ2-1; possibly TRBD2 for D (6 bases). V was shortened by 4 bases and J by 4 bases, with 22 bases between the two germline ends. From germline, CDR1 is KGHDR and CDR2 SFDVKD. The CDR3 covers 18 residues. The CDR3 sequence: CATSEKGLHSLSYNEQFF. The CDR3 DNA reads as TGTGCCACCAGTGAAAAGGGACTCCACAGCCTTTCTTACAATGAGCAGTTCTTC.

This clonotype was found a few times. This chain uses TRBV7-2 with TRBJ2-1; 10 positions agree with TRBD2. V gave up 4 bases and J gave up 10 bases; unmatched junction bases: 7. The germline CDR1 and CDR2 sequences are SGHTA and FQGNSA. CDR3 size: 14 residues. The CDR3 coding sequence is TGTGCCAGCAGCTCCGCTAGCGGGAGCTGGGAGCAGTTCTTC. Translating it yields CASSSASGSWEQFF. The full variable domain, in which reference TRBV7-2 and TRBJ2-1 provide the parts outside the CDR3, is GAGVSQSPSNKVTEKGKDVELRCDPISGHTALYWYRQSLGQGLEFLIYFQGNSAPDKSGLPSDRFSAERTGGSVSTLTIQRTQQEDSAVYLCASSSASGSWEQFFGPGTRLTVL.

This clonotype has at least ten counts. The chain is built from TRBV29-1 and TRBJ2-5; 9 positions agree with TRBD1. This CDR3 has 15 amino acids. CDR1 and CDR2 (germline): SQVTM, ANQGSEA. Unmatched junction bases numbered 6, after V lost 3 bases and J lost 1 base. CDR3 sequence (DNA): TGCAGCGTTGAGCGGACAGGGGTGCTCCAAGAGACCCAGTACTTC. This encodes CSVERTGVLQETQYF.

J is TRBJ2-5 and V is TRBV12-3 or TRBV12-4; weak D call: TRBD2 (6 bases). The germline V and J ends were trimmed by 0 bases and 2 bases, with 28 bases remaining between them. The CDR3 runs 21 residues. This CDR3 is CASSLASGVYGVGTPQETQYF. The CDR3 DNA reads as TGTGCCAGCAGTTTAGCCTCGGGGGTGTATGGGGTCGGGACCCCTCAAGAGACCCAGTACTTC.

The V gene is TRBV4-1, the J gene TRBJ2-7; 10 bases are a match to TRBD2. There are 14 residues in the CDR3. From germline, CDR1 is MGHRA and CDR2 YSYEKL. The trim removed 5 bases at V and 2 bases at J, leaving 3 bases unmatched. The CDR3 coding sequence is TGCGCCAGCAGCTACGGACTAGCGGCCTACGAGCAGTACTTC. The encoded protein is CASSYGLAAYEQYF.

The sample holds a few counts of this clonotype. V usage is TRBV19 and J usage is TRBJ2-1, with 9 positions matching TRBD2. The trim removed 1 base at V and 7 bases at J, leaving 8 bases unmatched. Per the germline V gene, CDR1 is LNHDA and CDR2 is SQIVND (reference sequence). This CDR3 comprises 16 residues. Written as DNA, the CDR3 is TGTGCCAGTAGTATAGTTAGCGGGAGAACGCCGAATGAGCAGTTCTTC. Amino acid sequence: CASSIVSGRTPNEQFF.

This clonotype has a handful of counts. The chain links TRBV29-1 to TRBJ2-7; D is undetermined. Trimming stripped 7 bases from V and 0 bases from J, with 16 bases between. The CDR3 extends over 14 amino acids. Per the germline V gene, CDR1 is SQVTM and CDR2 is ANQGSEA. CDR3 in amino acids: CSALSERSSYEQYF. CDR3 in DNA: TGCAGCGCCCTAAGCGAACGCAGCTCCTACGAGCAGTACTTC.

This clonotype was seen a few times. This chain connects TRBV7-6 to TRBJ1-3, with D unresolved. This CDR3 comprises 20 residues. Germline loops: CDR1 SGHVS, CDR2 FNYEAQ. Between the trimmed V and J ends, which lost 2 bases and 1 base, there was a span of 24 bases. DNA for the CDR3: TGTGCCAGCAGCTTATGGTCAGGAGTCCCCTTACCTCTGTCTGGAAACACCATATATTTT. Translation: CASSLWSGVPLPLSGNTIYF.

The rearrangement links TRBV6-1 to TRBJ2-7; weak D call: TRBD1 (5 bases). Germline CDR1 is MNHNS and CDR2 is SASEGT. The CDR3 contains 15 residues. The V end was cut by 8 bases, the J end by 2 bases, with 19 bases between. DNA for the CDR3: TGTGCCAGCCGGGCCTCGGACACCCTCCCCTACGAGCAGTACTTC. Translation gives CASRASDTLPYEQYF.

This clonotype has just a few counts. V and J are TRBV3-1 and TRBJ2-7, with D tentatively TRBD1 (5 bases). Germline CDR1 and CDR2: LGHDT and YNNKEL (reference sequence). This CDR3 comprises 17 residues. The V end lost 1 base, the J end lost 5 bases, and 21 bases lay between the germline ends. The CDR3 DNA is TGTGCCAGCAGCCAAGTGCCCCCCATCAGGGATTTCGACGAGCAGTACTTC. This sequence encodes CASSQVPPIRDFDEQYF.

The genes are TRBV11-2 and TRBJ1-2; TRBD1 might be the D (5 bases). The germline CDR1 and CDR2 sequences are SGHAT and FQNNGV. V lost 0 bases to trimming and J lost 3 bases, with 14 bases between them. The CDR3 length is 16 residues. CDR3 nucleotides: TGTGCCAGCAGCTTAGATCGCTGGGGGAAGGACTATGGCTACACCTTC. Translating gives CASSLDRWGKDYGYTF.

In this sample, this clonotype turned up a few times. The chain combines TRBV6-1 with TRBJ1-2; a possible D gene is TRBD1 (5 bases). The CDR3 covers 16 residues. With 6 bases removed from V and 8 bases from J, the gap between germline ends came to 25 bases. Germline loops: CDR1 MNHNS, CDR2 SASEGT. The CDR3 region is CASSTLPRDPDGGYTF. The CDR3, as DNA: TGTGCCAGCAGCACACTCCCCCGGGACCCCGATGGAGGCTACACCTTC.

The chain links TRBV27 to TRBJ2-3, with 9 bases matching TRBD2. Trimming at V came to 7 bases and at J to 6 bases, leaving 8 bases not matched to a gene. The CDR3 has 14 residues. Germline assignment: CDR1 MNHEY and CDR2 SMNVEV (reference sequence). The CDR3 region is CASKDSGSGDTQYF. As DNA, the CDR3 is TGTGCCAGCAAAGATAGCGGGAGTGGGGATACGCAGTATTTT.

The rearrangement joins TRBV7-9 to TRBJ2-6; tentative D call: TRBD1 (5 bases). Trimming stripped 4 bases from V and 2 bases from J, with 12 bases between. This CDR3 has 16 residues. Germline CDR1 reads SEHNR; CDR2 reads FQNEAQ (reference sequence). The CDR3: CASSSPQGTGANVLTF. The CDR3 DNA reads TGTGCCAGCAGCTCTCCTCAGGGCACTGGGGCCAACGTCCTGACTTTC.

This clonotype was detected only a few times. This CDR3 is CASSTGLSGGYTF. The CDR3 DNA sequence: TGTGCCAGCTCTACAGGGTTGTCAGGTGGCTACACCTTC. V gene TRBV6-1 combines with J gene TRBJ1-2; possibly TRBD1 for D (6 bases). The CDR3 consists of 13 residues. Per the germline V gene, CDR1 is MNHNS and CDR2 is SASEGT. Trimming removed 8 bases from V and 7 bases from J, with 17 bases in between.

This clonotype was found many times. The chain has TRBV28 and TRBJ2-7, with unresolved D. CDR3 length: 12 amino acids. Germline V CDR1 and CDR2: MDHEN, SYDVKM. V lost 6 bases, J lost 4 bases, and 10 bases lay in between. CDR3 sequence: CASSPGLYEQYV. As DNA, the CDR3 is TGTGCCAGCAGCCCCGGGCTATACGAGCAGTACGTC.

CDR3 loop: CASSPGGTGRMNTEAFF. The CDR3 DNA is TGCGCCAGCAGCCCGGGGGGGACAGGAAGAATGAACACTGAAGCTTTCTTT. The chain recombines TRBV5-1 with TRBJ1-1; 8 positions agree with TRBD1. The germline V gene has CDR1 SGHRS and CDR2 YFSETQ. The J segment lost 0 bases and the V segment lost 4 bases, leaving 11 bases of the junction unmatched. The CDR3 totals 17 residues.

The chain uses TRBV5-1 and TRBJ1-2; a possible D gene is TRBD1 (5 bases). In germline, CDR1 is SGHRS, CDR2 YFSETQ. Deletions cut 4 bases from V and 6 bases from J, with 13 bases between. The CDR3 loop spans 13 amino acids. CDR3 region: CASSPGSGDGYTF. DNA of the CDR3: TGCGCCAGCAGCCCAGGGTCCGGGGATGGCTACACCTTC.

The chain combines TRBV6-5 with TRBJ2-7; D unresolved. V lost 8 bases and J 1 base, leaving 9 bases between the germline ends. CDR3 length: 12 amino acids. The germline V gene has CDR1 MNHEY and CDR2 SVGAGI. The CDR3 protein is CASRAQSYEQYF. The DNA for the CDR3 is TGTGCCAGCCGCGCCCAGTCCTACGAGCAGTACTTC.

At least ten counts were recorded for this clonotype. This chain links TRBV4-1 with TRBJ1-2; a possible D gene is TRBD1 (5 bases). CDR1 and CDR2 from the germline V gene are MGHRA and YSYEKL. The CDR3 consists of 17 residues. Trimming took off 1 base at V and 6 bases at J, with 21 bases between the two ends. CDR3 DNA sequence: TGCGCCAGCAGCCAAGGATGGGGCGAGGGATTGGGGGATGGCTACACCTTC. Encoded protein: CASSQGWGEGLGDGYTF.

This clonotype was seen repeatedly, ten times or more. The J gene is TRBJ2-1, the V gene TRBV4-2; D remains unclear. From germline, CDR1 is LGHNA and CDR2 YNFKEQ. This CDR3 is built from 16 residues. The V end lost 0 bases, the J end lost 0 bases, and 9 bases lay between the germline ends. The CDR3 DNA reads TGTGCCAGCAGCCAAGAAGGTAGTAACTCCTACAATGAGCAGTTCTTC. Translating it yields CASSQEGSNSYNEQFF.

This clonotype was observed at least ten times. The chain employs TRBV29-1 and TRBJ2-7; 7 nucleotides match TRBD1. V shed 6 bases, J shed 2 bases, and the junction held 4 bases outside the gene matches. Germline CDR1 is SQVTM and CDR2 is ANQGSEA. The CDR3 spans 12 residues. The chain's CDR3 is CSVIGTAYEQYF. The CDR3 coding sequence is TGCAGCGTCATCGGGACAGCCTACGAGCAGTACTTC.